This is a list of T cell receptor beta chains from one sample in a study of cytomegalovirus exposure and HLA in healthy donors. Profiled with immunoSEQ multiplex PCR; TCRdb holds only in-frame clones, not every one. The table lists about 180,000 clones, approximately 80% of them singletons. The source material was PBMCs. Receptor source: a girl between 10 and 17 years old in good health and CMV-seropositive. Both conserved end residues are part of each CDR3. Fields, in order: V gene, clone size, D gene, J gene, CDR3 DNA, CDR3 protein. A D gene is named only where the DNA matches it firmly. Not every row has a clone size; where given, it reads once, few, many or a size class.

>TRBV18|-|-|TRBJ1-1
TGTGCCAGCCCAACTCAGGGTTTTGACACTGAAGCTTTCTTT
CASPTQGFDTEAFF
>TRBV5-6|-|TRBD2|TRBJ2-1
TGTGCCAGCAGTTTGGGACTAGCGGTCTTGTTTTACAATGAGCAGTTCTTC
CASSLGLAVLFYNEQFF
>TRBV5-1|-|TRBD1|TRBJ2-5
TGCGCCAGCAGCGCTGGGACAGATGGACGGGAGACCCAGTACTTC
CASSAGTDGRETQYF
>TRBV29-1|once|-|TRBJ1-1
TGCAGCGTTGAGCCGATGAGCACTGAAGCTTTCTTT
CSVEPMSTEAFF
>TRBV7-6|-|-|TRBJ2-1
TGTGCCAGCAGCTTGACTAGGAACGGACGGCATGAGCAGTTCTTC
CASSLTRNGRHEQFF
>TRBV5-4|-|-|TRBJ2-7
TGTGCCAGCAGCTTGGAAGTGGGAGGCGAGCAGTACTTC
CASSLEVGGEQYF
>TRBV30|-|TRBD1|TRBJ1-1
TGTGCCTGGAGTCGGACAGGGATGAACACTGAAGCTTTCTTT
CAWSRTGMNTEAFF
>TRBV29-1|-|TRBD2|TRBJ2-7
TGCAGCGTGACCCCGGGACTAGTGGACGAGCAGTACTTC
CSVTPGLVDEQYF
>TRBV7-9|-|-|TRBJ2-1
TGTGCCAGCAGCTTAGTTTATATGGGCGCCAATGAGCAGTTCTTC
CASSLVYMGANEQFF
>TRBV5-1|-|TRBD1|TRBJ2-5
TGCGCCAGTCTGCCTTTACAGGGGGGAGAGACCCAGTACTTC
CASLPLQGGETQYF
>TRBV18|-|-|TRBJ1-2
TGTGCCAGCTCACCACCGTCTGAGGGATCTGGCTACACCTTC
CASSPPSEGSGYTF
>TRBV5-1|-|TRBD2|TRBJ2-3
TGCGCCAGCAGCCGTAGCGGGACCCCAGATACGCAGTATTTT
CASSRSGTPDTQYF
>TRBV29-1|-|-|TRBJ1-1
TGCAGCGTTGGGCAGGGATGGACTGAAGCTTTCTTT
CSVGQGWTEAFF
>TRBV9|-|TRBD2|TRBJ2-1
TGTGCCAGCAGCGTGGACACACGGGGACTAGCGGGAGGGCCTGGATCCCTTGAGCAGTTCTTC
CASSVDTRGLAGGPGSLEQFF
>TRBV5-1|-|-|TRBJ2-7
TGCGCCAGCAGCGGACAGGGAGGGGCCGCCTACGAGCAGTACTTC
CASSGQGGAAYEQYF
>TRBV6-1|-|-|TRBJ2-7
TGTGCCAGCAGTGACCCATCCAACGAGCAGTACTTC
CASSDPSNEQYF
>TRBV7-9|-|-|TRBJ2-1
TGTGCCAGCAGCGGGGTGACGGGAGAGGTAAATGAGCAGTTCTTC
CASSGVTGEVNEQFF
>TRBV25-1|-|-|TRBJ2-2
TGTGCCAGCTCCGTCGGGGAGACTAACACCGGGGAGCTGTTTTTT
CASSVGETNTGELFF
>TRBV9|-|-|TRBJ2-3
TGTGCCAGCAGCGTAGAATCCCAAGATACGCAGTATTTT
CASSVESQDTQYF
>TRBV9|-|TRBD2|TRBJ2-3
TGTGCCAGCAGCGATAGCGGGAGGGGCGGAGATACGCAGTATTTT
CASSDSGRGGDTQYF
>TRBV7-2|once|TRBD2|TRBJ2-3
TGTGCCAGCAGCTTAGTGCCGGGACTAGCGGTCACAGATACGCAGTATTTT
CASSLVPGLAVTDTQYF
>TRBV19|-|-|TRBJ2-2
TGTGCCAGTAGTATTCGAGGGGGCACCGGGGAGCTGTTTTTT
CASSIRGGTGELFF
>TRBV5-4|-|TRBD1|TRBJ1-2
TGTGCCAGCAGCTCTTCCGGGACAGGGGGGGTCTATGGCTACACCTTC
CASSSSGTGGVYGYTF
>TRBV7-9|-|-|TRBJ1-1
TGTGCCAGCTTGAGCGGGGGTGGGAACACTGAAGCTTTCTTT
CASLSGGGNTEAFF
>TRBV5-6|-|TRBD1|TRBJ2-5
TGTGCCAGCAGCGTAGGACAGGAGATCCTCCAAGAGACCCAGTACTTC
CASSVGQEILQETQYF
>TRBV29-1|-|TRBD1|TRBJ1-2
TGCAGCGTCAGGGACAGGCACGGCTACACCTTC
CSVRDRHGYTF
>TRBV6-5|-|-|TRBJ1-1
TGTGCCAGCAGCCCTTTGGGAGACATGAACACTGAAGCTTTCTTT
CASSPLGDMNTEAFF
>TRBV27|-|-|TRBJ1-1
TGTGCCAGCAGTTTATACAGGGATGTGACTGAAGCTTTCTTT
CASSLYRDVTEAFF
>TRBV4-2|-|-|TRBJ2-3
TGTGCCAGCAGCCAAGAACTAACCGGGACTTTGATTACGCAGTATTTT
CASSQELTGTLITQYF
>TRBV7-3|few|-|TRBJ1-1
TGTGCCAGCAGCTTACCGGGCAAAGGGGATCACACTGAAGCTTTCTTT
CASSLPGKGDHTEAFF
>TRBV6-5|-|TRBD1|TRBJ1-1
TGTGCCAGTTGGTGGGGGGACAGGGGTGAGGCTGAAGCTTTCTTT
CASWWGDRGEAEAFF